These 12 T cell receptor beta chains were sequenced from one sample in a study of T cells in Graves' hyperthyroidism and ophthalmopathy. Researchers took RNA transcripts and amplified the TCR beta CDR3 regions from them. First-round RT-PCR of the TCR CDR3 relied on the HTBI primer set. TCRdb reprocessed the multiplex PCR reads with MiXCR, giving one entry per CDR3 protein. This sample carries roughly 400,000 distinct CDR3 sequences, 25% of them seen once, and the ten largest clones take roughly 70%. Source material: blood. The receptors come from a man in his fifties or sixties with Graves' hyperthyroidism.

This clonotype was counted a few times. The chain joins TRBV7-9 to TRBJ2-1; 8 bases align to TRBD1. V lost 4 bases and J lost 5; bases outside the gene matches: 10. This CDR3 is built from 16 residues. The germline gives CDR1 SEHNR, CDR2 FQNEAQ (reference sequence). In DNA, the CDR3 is TGTGCCAGCAGCTCGTGGACAGGGCAGGCGAACAATGAGCAGTTCTTC. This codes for CASSSWTGQANNEQFF.

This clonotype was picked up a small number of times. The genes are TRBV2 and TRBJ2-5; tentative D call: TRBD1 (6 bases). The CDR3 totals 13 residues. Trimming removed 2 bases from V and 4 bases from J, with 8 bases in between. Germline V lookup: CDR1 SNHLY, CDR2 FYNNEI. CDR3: CASSERGGETQYF. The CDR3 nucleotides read TGTGCCAGCAGTGAAAGAGGGGGAGAGACCCAGTACTTC.

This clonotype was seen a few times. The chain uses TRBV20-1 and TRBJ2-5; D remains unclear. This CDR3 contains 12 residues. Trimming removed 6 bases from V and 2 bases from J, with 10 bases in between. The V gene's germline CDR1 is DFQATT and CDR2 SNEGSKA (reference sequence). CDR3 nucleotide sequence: TGCAGTGCAGACCAGGTACAAGAGACCCAGTACTTC. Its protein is CSADQVQETQYF.

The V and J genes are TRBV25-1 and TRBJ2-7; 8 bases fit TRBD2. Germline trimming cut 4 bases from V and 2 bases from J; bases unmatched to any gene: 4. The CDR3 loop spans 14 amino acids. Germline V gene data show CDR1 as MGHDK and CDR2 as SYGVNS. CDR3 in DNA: TGTGCCAGCAGTGCGGGGGGGGCCGCCTACGAGCAGTACTTC. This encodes CASSAGGAAYEQYF.

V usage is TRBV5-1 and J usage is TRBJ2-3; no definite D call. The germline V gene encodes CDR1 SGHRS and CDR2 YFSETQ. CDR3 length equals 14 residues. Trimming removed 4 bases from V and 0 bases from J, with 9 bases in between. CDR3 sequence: CASSQTPSTDTQYF. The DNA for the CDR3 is TGCGCCAGCAGCCAGACACCTAGCACAGATACGCAGTATTTT. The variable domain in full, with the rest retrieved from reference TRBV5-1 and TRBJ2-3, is KAGVTQTPRYLIKTRGQQVTLSCSPISGHRSVSWYQQTPGQGLQFLFEYFSETQRNKGNFPGRFSGRQFSNSRSEMNVSTLELGDSALYLCASSQTPSTDTQYFGPGTRLTVL.

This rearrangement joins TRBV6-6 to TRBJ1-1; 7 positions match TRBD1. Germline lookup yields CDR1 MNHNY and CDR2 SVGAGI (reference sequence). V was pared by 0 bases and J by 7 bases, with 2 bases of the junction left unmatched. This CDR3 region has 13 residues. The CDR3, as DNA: TGTGCCAGCAGTTACTCGACAGGGAATGAAGCTTTCTTT. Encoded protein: CASSYSTGNEAFF.

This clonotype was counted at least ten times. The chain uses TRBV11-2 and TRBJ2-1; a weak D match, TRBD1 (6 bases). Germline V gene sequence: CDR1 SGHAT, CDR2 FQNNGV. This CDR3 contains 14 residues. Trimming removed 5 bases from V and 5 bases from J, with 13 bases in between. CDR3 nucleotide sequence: TGTGCCAGCAGCGCTTGGGACATACACAATGAGCAGTTCTTC. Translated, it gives CASSAWDIHNEQFF. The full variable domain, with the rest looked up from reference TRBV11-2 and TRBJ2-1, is EAGVAQSPRYKIIEKRQSVAFWCNPISGHATLYWYQQILGQGPKLLIQFQNNGVVDDSQLPKDRFSAERLKGVDSTLKIQPAKLEDSAVYLCASSAWDIHNEQFFGPGTRLTVL.

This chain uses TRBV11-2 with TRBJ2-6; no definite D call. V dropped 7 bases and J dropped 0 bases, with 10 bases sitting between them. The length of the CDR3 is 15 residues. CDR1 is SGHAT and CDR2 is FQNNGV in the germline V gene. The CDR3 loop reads CASNPASSGANVLTF. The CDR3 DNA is TGTGCCAGCAATCCGGCGAGCTCTGGGGCCAACGTCCTGACTTTC.

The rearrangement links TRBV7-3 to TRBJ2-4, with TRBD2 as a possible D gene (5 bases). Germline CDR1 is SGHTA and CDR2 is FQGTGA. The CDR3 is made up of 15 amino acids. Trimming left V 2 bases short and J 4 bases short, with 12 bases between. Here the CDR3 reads CASSLLANGKNIQYF. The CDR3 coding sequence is TGTGCCAGCAGCTTATTAGCGAATGGGAAAAACATTCAGTACTTC.

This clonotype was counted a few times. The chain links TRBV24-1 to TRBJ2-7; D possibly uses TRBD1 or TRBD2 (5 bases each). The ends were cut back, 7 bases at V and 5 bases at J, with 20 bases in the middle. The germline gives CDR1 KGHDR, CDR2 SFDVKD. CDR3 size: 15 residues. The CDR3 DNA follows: TGTGCCACCAGCCAACCGGGCTCGGGGACGGACGAGCAGTACTTC. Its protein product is CATSQPGSGTDEQYF.

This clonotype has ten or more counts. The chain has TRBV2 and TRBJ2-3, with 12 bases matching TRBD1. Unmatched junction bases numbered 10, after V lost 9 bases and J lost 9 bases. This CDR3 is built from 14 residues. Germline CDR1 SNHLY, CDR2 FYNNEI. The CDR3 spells CASLRDRGRETQYF. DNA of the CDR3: TGTGCCAGTCTCCGGGACAGGGGGCGAGAGACGCAGTATTTT.

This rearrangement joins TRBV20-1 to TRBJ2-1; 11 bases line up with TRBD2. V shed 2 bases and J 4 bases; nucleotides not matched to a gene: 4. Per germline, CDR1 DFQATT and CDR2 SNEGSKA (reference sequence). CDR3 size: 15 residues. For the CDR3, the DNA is TGCAGTGCTAGACTGACTAGCGGGGATTACAATGAGCAGTTCTTC. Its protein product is CSARLTSGDYNEQFF.